Listed here are 10 T cell receptor beta chains from one sample, sequenced in a study of CD8 T cells in Susac syndrome (dated by TCRdb to the late 2010s). Receptor amplification or capture employed the immunoSEQ multiplex PCR assay. RNA was extracted using the RNeasy kit, and roughly 0.5 to 1 ug of the RNA was reverse transcribed with random hexamers. TCRdb reprocessed the public reads (quality trimming at Q25 with fastp, clone calling with MiXCR) and kept in-frame beta chains. Here each entry gathers all rows of one CDR3 protein and keeps the most common genes and DNA. The sample records around 69,000 distinct CDR3 sequences, just over 95% of which are singletons. Clones ranked in the top ten supply 0.095% to 0.13% of the sample. Sequencing was performed on CD4+ T cells from PBMCs. The receptor set was obtained from a human donor with multiple sclerosis.

This sequence joins TRBV3-1 and TRBJ2-3; tentatively, D is TRBD2 (6 bases). Trimming pared 4 bases from V and 0 bases from J, leaving 14 bases between. CDR1 and CDR2 from the germline V gene are LGHDT and YNNKEL (reference sequence). The CDR3 has 16 residues. Here the CDR3 DNA reads TGTGCCAGCAGCCGGCAACCGGGACTTAGCACAGATACGCAGTATTTT. Translation gives CASSRQPGLSTDTQYF.

The rearrangement uses TRBV5-4 and TRBJ2-5; the D call may be TRBD1 or TRBD2 (6 bases each). Trimming shortened V by 5 bases and J by 2 bases, and 16 bases separated the two germline ends. Germline lookup yields CDR1 SGHNT and CDR2 YYREEE (reference sequence). The CDR3 extends over 15 amino acids. CDR3 DNA: TGTGCCAGCAGGGGGGCACTAGCAAAACAAGAGACCCAGTACTTC. It translates to CASRGALAKQETQYF.

V and J are TRBV27 and TRBJ2-7, with D unresolved. Germline CDR1 reads MNHEY; CDR2 reads SMNVEV (reference sequence). Trimming shortened V by 6 bases and J by 0 bases, and 3 bases separated the two germline ends. The CDR3 is 11 amino acids. The CDR3 region is CASRNSYEQYF. CDR3 in DNA: TGTGCCAGCAGAAACTCCTACGAGCAGTACTTC.

J is TRBJ2-7 and V is TRBV2; D is tentatively TRBD1 or TRBD2 (5 bases each). The CDR3 length is 14 residues. Trimming left V 6 bases short and J 2 bases short, with 14 bases between. Germline V gene data show CDR1 as SNHLY and CDR2 as FYNNEI. The CDR3 here is CASRGRSFAYEQYF. CDR3 coding DNA: TGTGCCAGCAGGGGACGGAGTTTTGCCTACGAGCAGTACTTC.

This chain uses TRBV5-6 with TRBJ2-7; D tentatively reads TRBD1 or TRBD2 (5 bases each). Germline values: CDR1 SGHDT, CDR2 YYEEEE. Trimming removed 4 bases from V and 2 bases from J, with 16 bases in between. This CDR3 has 15 amino acids. The CDR3: CASSLAGTDAYEQYF. CDR3 nucleotides: TGTGCCAGCAGCCTAGCTGGGACGGATGCCTACGAGCAGTACTTC.

The chain couples TRBV5-1 to TRBJ2-7, with D unclear. Germline CDR1 is SGHRS and CDR2 is YFSETQ. The germline V and J ends were trimmed by 0 bases and 2 bases, with 9 bases remaining between them. The CDR3 has 14 residues. CDR3 coding DNA: TGCGCCAGCAGCTTGGAGAGGAAACCCTACGAGCAGTACTTC. It codes for CASSLERKPYEQYF.

The genes are TRBV20-1 and TRBJ2-7, with 10 positions matching TRBD1. The V gene end was trimmed by 2 bases and the J gene end by 9 bases; junction bases not matched to a gene: 10. The CDR3 loop spans 14 amino acids. The V gene's germline CDR1 is DFQATT and CDR2 SNEGSKA (reference sequence). CDR3 nucleotides: TGCAGTGCTAGAAGACAGGGGGCGTTAAGTGGGCAGTACTTC. This codes for CSARRQGALSGQYF.

This clonotype came up a few times. The V call is TRBV30, the J call TRBJ2-5; D not certain. Germline V gene lookup returns CDR1 GTSNPN and CDR2 SVGIG (reference sequence). This CDR3 has 12 residues. The V gene lost 1 base and the J gene lost 3 bases, with 6 bases spanning the gap. The CDR3 loop is CAWSDFKETQYF. DNA for the CDR3: TGTGCCTGGAGTGACTTTAAAGAGACCCAGTACTTC. Full variable domain (remainder filled in from reference TRBV30 and TRBJ2-5): SQTIHQWPATLVQPVGSPLSLECTVEGTSNPNLYWYRQAAGRGLQLLFYSVGIGQISSEVPQNLSASRPQDRQFILSSKKLLLSDSGFYLCAWSDFKETQYFGPGTRLLVL.

The gene calls are TRBV29-1 and TRBJ1-4; D not certain. The CDR3 length is 11 residues. The germline gives CDR1 SQVTM, CDR2 ANQGSEA. Trimming removed 7 bases at V and 10 bases at J, with 13 bases between. CDR3 amino acids: CSAADGRKLFF. The CDR3 DNA sequence: TGCAGCGCCGCGGACGGGAGAAAACTGTTTTTT.

The chain employs TRBV7-2 and TRBJ1-5; D perhaps matches TRBD1 (5 bases). V gave up 5 bases and J gave up 9 bases, with 8 bases separating them. This CDR3 is built from 11 residues. Germline values: CDR1 SGHTA, CDR2 FQGNSA. As DNA, the CDR3 is TGTGCCAGCAGCGCCGGGGGGCCCCAGCATTTT. Amino acid sequence: CASSAGGPQHF. The variable domain in full, completed from reference TRBV7-2 and TRBJ1-5, reads GAGVSQSPSNKVTEKGKDVELRCDPISGHTALYWYRQSLGQGLEFLIYFQGNSAPDKSGLPSDRFSAERTGGSVSTLTIQRTQQEDSAVYLCASSAGGPQHFGDGTRLSIL.